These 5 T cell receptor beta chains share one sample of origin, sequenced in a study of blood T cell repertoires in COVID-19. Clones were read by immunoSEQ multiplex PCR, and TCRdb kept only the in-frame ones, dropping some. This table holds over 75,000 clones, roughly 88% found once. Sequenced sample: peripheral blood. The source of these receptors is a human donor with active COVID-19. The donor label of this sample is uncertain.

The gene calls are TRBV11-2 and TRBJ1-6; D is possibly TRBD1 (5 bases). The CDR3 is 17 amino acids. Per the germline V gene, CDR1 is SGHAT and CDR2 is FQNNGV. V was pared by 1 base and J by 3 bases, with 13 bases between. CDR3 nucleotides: TGTGCCAGCAGCTTAGGAATGGGGGGTCACTATAATTCACCCCTCCACTTT. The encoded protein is CASSLGMGGHYNSPLHF.

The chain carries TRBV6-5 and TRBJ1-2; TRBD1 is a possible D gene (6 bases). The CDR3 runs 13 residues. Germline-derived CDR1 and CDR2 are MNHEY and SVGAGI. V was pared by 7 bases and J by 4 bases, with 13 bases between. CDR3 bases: TGTGCCAGCAAGACAGGCGAAGTCTATGGCTACACCTTC. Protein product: CASKTGEVYGYTF.

This CDR3 reads CASSQVYWQNYHGYTF. CDR3 coding DNA: TGCGCCAGCAGCCAAGTATATTGGCAGAATTACCATGGCTACACCTTC. V gene TRBV4-3 combines with J gene TRBJ1-2; D remains ambiguous. The V end was cut by 1 base, the J end by 6 bases, with 18 bases between. The CDR3 is made up of 16 amino acids. The germline gives CDR1 LGHNA, CDR2 YSLEER.

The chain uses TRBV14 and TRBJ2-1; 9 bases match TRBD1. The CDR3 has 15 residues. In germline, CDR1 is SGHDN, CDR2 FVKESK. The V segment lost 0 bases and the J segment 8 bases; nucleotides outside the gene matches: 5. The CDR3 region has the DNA TGTGCCAGCAGCCAAGAGATGGGACAGGGATATGAGCAGTTCTTC. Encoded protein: CASSQEMGQGYEQFF. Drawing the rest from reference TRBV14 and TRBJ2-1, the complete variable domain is EAGVTQFPSHSVIEKGQTVTLRCDPISGHDNLYWYRRVMGKEIKFLLHFVKESKQDESGMPNNRFLAERTGGTYSTLKVQPAELEDSGVYFCASSQEMGQGYEQFFGPGTRLTVL.

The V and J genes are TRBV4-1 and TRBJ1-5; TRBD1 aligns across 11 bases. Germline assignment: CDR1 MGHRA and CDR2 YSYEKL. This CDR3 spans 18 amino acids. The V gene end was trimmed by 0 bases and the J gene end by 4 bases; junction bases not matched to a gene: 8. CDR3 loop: CASSQEGNRDRGNQPQHF. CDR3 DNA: TGCGCCAGCAGCCAAGAGGGGAACCGGGACAGGGGGAATCAGCCCCAGCATTTT.